The present TCR beta chain was sequenced within a study of PD-1 blockade in classical Hodgkin lymphoma. Study-wide findings and caveats: Only CD4+ TCR diversity, not CD8+, had risen significantly by C4D1.

No patient escaped relapse after autologous stem cell transplantation, and brentuximab vedotin exposure varied. Best response was recorded as complete response, partial response or progressive disease. The data were produced by immunoSEQ multiplex PCR, yet TCRdb's version contains in-frame clones alone and is incomplete. This table has approximately 60,000 clones, about 88% appearing once. The germline gives CDR1 MNHEY, CDR2 SVGAGI. With 0 bases removed from V and 2 bases from J, the gap between germline ends came to 10 bases. The CDR3 spans 16 residues. On this clone itself: Its matching antigen is unknown.

The V and J genes are TRBV6-5 and TRBJ2-2; D is ambiguous. The material was peripheral blood mononuclear cells (PBMCs), obtained at baseline. This TCR came from a human donor with classical Hodgkin lymphoma. The CDR3 sequence is CASSYSWVSNTGELFF. The CDR3 DNA is TGTGCCAGCAGTTACTCGTGGGTCAGCAACACCGGGGAGCTGTTTTTT.